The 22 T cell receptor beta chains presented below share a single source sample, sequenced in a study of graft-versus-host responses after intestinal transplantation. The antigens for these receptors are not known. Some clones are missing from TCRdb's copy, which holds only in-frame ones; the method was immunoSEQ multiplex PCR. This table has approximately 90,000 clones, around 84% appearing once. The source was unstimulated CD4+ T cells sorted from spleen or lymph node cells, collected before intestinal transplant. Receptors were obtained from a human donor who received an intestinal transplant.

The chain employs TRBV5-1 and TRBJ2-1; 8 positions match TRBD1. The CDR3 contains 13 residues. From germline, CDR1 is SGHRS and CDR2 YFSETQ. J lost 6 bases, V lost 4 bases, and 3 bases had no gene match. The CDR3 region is CASSPDRGNEQFF. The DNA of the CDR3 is TGCGCCAGCAGCCCCGACAGGGGCAATGAGCAGTTCTTC.

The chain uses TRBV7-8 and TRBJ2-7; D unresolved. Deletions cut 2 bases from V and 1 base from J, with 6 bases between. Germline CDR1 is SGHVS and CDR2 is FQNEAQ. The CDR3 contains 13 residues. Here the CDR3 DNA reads TGTGCCAGCAGCTTATCAGGATCCTACGAGCAGTACTTC. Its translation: CASSLSGSYEQYF.

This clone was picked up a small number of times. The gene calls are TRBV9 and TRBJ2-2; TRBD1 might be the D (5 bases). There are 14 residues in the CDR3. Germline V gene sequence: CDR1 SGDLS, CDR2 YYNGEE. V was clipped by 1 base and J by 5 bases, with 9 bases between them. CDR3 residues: CASSVQGWTGELFF. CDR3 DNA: TGTGCCAGCAGCGTACAGGGATGGACCGGGGAGCTGTTTTTT. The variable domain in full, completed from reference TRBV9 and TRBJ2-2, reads DSGVTQTPKHLITATGQRVTLRCSPRSGDLSVYWYQQSLDQGLQFLIQYYNGEERAKGNILERFSAQQFPDLHSELNLSSLELGDSALYFCASSVQGWTGELFFGEGSRLTVL.

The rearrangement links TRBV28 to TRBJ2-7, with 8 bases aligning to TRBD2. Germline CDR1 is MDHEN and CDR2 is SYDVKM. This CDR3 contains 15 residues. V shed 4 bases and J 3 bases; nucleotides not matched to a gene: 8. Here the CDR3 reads CASSSSAGVGYEQYF. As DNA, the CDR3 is TGTGCCAGCAGTTCTTCAGCGGGAGTCGGCTACGAGCAGTACTTC.

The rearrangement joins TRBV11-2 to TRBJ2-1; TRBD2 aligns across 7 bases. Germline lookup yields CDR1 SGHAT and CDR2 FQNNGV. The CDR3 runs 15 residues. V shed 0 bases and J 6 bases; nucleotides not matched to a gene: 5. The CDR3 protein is CASSLEGRLANEQFF. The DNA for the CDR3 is TGTGCCAGCAGCTTAGAGGGGAGACTAGCCAATGAGCAGTTCTTC. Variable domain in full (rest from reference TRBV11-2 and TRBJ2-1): EAGVAQSPRYKIIEKRQSVAFWCNPISGHATLYWYQQILGQGPKLLIQFQNNGVVDDSQLPKDRFSAERLKGVDSTLKIQPAKLEDSAVYLCASSLEGRLANEQFFGPGTRLTVL.

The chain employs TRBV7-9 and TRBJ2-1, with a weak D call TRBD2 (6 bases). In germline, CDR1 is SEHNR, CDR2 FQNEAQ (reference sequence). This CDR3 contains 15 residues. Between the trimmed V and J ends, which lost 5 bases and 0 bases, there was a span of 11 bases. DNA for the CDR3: TGTGCCAGCAGCGTACTAGCCCCCTCCTACAATGAGCAGTTCTTC. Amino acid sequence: CASSVLAPSYNEQFF.

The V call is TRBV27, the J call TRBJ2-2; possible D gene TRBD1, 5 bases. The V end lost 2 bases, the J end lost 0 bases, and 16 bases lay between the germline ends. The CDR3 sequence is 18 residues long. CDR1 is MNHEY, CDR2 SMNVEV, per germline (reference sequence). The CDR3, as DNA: TGTGCCAGCAGTTTAAGGCCGATCCAGGGATCGAACACCGGGGAGCTGTTTTTT. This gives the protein CASSLRPIQGSNTGELFF.

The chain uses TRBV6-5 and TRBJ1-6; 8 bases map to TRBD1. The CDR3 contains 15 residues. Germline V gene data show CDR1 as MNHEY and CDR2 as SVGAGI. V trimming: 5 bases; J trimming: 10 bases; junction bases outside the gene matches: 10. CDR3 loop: CASSRRTGIRSPLHF. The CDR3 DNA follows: TGTGCCAGCAGTCGCCGGACAGGGATTAGATCACCCCTCCACTTT.

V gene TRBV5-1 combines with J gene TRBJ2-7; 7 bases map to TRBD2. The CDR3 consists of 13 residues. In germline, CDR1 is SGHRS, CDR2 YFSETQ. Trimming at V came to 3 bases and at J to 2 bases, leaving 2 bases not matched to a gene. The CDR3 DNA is TGCGCCAGCAGCTGGGGACTAACCTACGAGCAGTACTTC. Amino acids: CASSWGLTYEQYF.

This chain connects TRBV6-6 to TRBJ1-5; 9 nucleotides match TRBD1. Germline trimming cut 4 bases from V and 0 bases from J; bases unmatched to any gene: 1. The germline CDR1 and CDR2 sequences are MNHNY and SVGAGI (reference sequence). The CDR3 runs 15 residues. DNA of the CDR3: TGTGCCAGCAGTTGGACAGGGGATAGCAATCAGCCCCAGCATTTT. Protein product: CASSWTGDSNQPQHF.

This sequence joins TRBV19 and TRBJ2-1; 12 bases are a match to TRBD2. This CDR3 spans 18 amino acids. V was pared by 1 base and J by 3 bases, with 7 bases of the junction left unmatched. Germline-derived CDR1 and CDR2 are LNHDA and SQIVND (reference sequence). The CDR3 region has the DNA TGTGCCAGTAGTATAGGTCTGGAACTAGCGGGGGGCTACAATGAGCAGTTCTTC. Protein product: CASSIGLELAGGYNEQFF.

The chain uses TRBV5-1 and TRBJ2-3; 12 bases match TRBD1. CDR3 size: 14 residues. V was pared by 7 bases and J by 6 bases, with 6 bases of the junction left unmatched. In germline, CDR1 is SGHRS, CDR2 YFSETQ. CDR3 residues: CASSGQGARDTQYF. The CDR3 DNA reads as TGCGCCAGCTCGGGACAGGGGGCGCGCGATACGCAGTATTTT. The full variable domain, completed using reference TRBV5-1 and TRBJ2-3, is KAGVTQTPRYLIKTRGQQVTLSCSPISGHRSVSWYQQTPGQGLQFLFEYFSETQRNKGNFPGRFSGRQFSNSRSEMNVSTLELGDSALYLCASSGQGARDTQYFGPGTRLTVL.

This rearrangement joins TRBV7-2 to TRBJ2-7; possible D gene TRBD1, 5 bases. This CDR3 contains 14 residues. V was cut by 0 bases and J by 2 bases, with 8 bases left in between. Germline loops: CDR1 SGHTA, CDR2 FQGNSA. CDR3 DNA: TGTGCCAGCAGCTTAGCGACAGTCCCCTACGAGCAGTACTTC. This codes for CASSLATVPYEQYF.

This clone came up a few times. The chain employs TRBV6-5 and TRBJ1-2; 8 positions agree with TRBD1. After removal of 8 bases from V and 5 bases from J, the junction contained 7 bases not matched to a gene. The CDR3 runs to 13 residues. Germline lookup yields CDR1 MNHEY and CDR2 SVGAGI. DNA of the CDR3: TGTGCCAGCTTGGACAGGGTAGTGTATGGCTACACCTTC. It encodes CASLDRVVYGYTF.

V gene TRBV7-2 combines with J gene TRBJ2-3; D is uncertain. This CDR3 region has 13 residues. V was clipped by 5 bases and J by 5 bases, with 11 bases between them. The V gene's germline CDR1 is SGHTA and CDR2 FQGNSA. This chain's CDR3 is CASSTDGGDTQYF. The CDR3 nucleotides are TGTGCCAGCAGCACAGACGGTGGAGATACGCAGTATTTT.

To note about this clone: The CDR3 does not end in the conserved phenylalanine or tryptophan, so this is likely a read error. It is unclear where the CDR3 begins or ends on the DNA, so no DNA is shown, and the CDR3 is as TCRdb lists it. CDR3 sequence reads: CASSLQGSEII. The V gene is TRBV5-6, the J gene TRBJ1-1; no check of the table's D call, TRBD1, against the DNA was made. Per the germline V gene, CDR1 is SGHDT and CDR2 is YYEEEE. The CDR3 is 11 residues long, ends included.

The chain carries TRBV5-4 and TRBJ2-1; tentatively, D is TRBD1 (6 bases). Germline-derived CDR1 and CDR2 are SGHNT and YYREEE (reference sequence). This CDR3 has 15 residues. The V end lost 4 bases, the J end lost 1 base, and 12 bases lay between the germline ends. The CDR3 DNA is TGTGCCAGCAGCGCACAGGGTTATTCCTACAATGAGCAGTTCTTC. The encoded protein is CASSAQGYSYNEQFF.

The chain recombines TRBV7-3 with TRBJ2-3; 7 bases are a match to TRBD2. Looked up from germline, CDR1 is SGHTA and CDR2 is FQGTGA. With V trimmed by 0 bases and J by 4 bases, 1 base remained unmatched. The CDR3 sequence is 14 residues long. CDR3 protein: CASSLTGGPDTQYF. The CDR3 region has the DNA TGTGCCAGCAGCTTAACGGGAGGGCCAGATACGCAGTATTTT. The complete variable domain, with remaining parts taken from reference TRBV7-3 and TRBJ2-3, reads GAGVSQTPSNKVTEKGKYVELRCDPISGHTALYWYRQSLGQGPEFLIYFQGTGAADDSGLPNDRFFAVRPEGSVSTLKIQRTERGDSAVYLCASSLTGGPDTQYFGPGTRLTVL.

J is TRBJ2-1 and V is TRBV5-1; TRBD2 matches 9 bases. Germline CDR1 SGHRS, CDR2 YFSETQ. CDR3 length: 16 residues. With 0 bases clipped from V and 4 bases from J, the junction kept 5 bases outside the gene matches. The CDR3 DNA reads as TGCGCCAGCAGCTTGGAAGCGACTAGCGGTTACAATGAGCAGTTCTTC. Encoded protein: CASSLEATSGYNEQFF.

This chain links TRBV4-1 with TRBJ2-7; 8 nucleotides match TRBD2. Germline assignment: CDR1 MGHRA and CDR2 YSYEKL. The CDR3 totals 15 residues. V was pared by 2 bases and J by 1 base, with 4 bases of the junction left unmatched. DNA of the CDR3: TGCGCCAGCAGCCAATTGGGACTAGATTCCTACGAGCAGTACTTC. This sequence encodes CASSQLGLDSYEQYF.

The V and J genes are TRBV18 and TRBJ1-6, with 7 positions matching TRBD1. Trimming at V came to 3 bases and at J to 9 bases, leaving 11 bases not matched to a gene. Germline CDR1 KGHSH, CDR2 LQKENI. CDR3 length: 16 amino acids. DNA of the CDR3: TGTGCCAGCTCACCTAGCCCCGGGACAGTAGGTTCACCCCTCCACTTT. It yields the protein CASSPSPGTVGSPLHF.

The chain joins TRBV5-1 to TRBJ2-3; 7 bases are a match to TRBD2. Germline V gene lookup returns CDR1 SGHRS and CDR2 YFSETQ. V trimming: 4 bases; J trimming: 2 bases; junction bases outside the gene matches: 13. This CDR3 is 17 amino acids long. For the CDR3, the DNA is TGCGCCAGCAGCGCCGGGATACTAGCGTTCGACACAGATACGCAGTATTTT. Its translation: CASSAGILAFDTDTQYF.